These 13 T cell receptor beta chains share one sample of origin, sequenced in a study of T cell responses to AZD1222 COVID-19 vaccine. Only in-frame clones appear in the TCRdb table, and some are missing; sequencing was by immunoSEQ multiplex PCR. Among around 120,000 clones listed, over 75% were seen once. The input for sequencing was peripheral blood, taken on day 0 of MenACWY control vaccination. The receptor source for this set is an adult in good health.

The gene calls are TRBV9 and TRBJ1-2; the D is unclear. CDR1 and CDR2 (germline): SGDLS, YYNGEE. V dropped 3 bases and J dropped 3 bases, with 15 bases sitting between them. The CDR3 contains 15 residues. The CDR3 loop is CASSGSEGPHYGYTF. The CDR3 bases are TGTGCCAGCAGCGGGTCCGAGGGCCCCCACTATGGCTACACCTTC.

The chain recombines TRBV3-1 (or the pseudogene TRBV3-2) with TRBJ2-5, with TRBD2 matching 7 bases. After removal of 3 bases from V and 1 base from J, the junction contained 2 bases not matched to a gene. The CDR3 consists of 14 residues. Germline CDR1 and CDR2: LGHDT and YNNKEL (reference sequence). CDR3 residues: CASSQGLSQETQYF. DNA of the CDR3: TGTGCCAGCAGCCAGGGACTATCCCAAGAGACCCAGTACTTC.

The V gene is TRBV7-9, the J gene TRBJ2-2; D remains unclear. This CDR3 is built from 14 residues. Trimming shortened V by 3 bases and J by 1 base, and 6 bases separated the two germline ends. CDR1 and CDR2 (germline): SEHNR, FQNEAQ (reference sequence). The CDR3 nucleotides are TGTGCCAGCAGCTTTATGTGGAACACCGGGGAGCTGTTTTTT. Translation gives CASSFMWNTGELFF.

The CDR3 DNA reads TGCGCCAGCAGCTTGGAACGGGGGCGCACTGAAGCTTTCTTT. Its translation: CASSLERGRTEAFF. The genes are TRBV5-1 and TRBJ1-1, with D possibly matching TRBD1 (6 bases). The V gene lost 0 bases and the J gene lost 4 bases, with 10 bases spanning the gap. This CDR3 comprises 14 residues. The germline gives CDR1 SGHRS, CDR2 YFSETQ.

This chain uses TRBV19 with TRBJ2-7; D perhaps matches TRBD1 (5 bases). The CDR3 runs to 15 residues. Trimming removed 3 bases at V and 2 bases at J, with 14 bases between. In germline, CDR1 is LNHDA, CDR2 SQIVND (reference sequence). The CDR3 sequence is CASSIRAQLPYEQYF. Written as DNA, the CDR3 is TGTGCCAGTAGTATCAGGGCTCAGCTACCCTACGAGCAGTACTTC.

The V call is TRBV11-2, the J call TRBJ2-7; perhaps TRBD1 as D (6 bases). CDR1 is SGHAT and CDR2 is FQNNGV in the germline V gene. The CDR3 is made up of 14 amino acids. Trimming cost V 1 base and J 2 bases, with 9 bases left between them. CDR3 protein: CASSLGGLAYEQYF. CDR3 nucleotide sequence: TGTGCCAGCAGCTTAGGGGGGCTAGCCTACGAGCAGTACTTC.

This chain joins TRBV5-1 and TRBJ2-1, with TRBD2 matching 10 bases. After removal of 4 bases from V and 6 bases from J, the junction contained 7 bases not matched to a gene. Germline CDR1 is SGHRS and CDR2 is YFSETQ. The CDR3 extends over 15 amino acids. CDR3 nucleotides: TGCGCCAGCAGCCCCGCTAGCGGGGGCCTCAATGAGCAGTTCTTC. Protein sequence: CASSPASGGLNEQFF.

This chain joins TRBV5-1 and TRBJ2-7, with 7 bases lining up with TRBD1. From germline, CDR1 is SGHRS and CDR2 YFSETQ. The CDR3 consists of 16 residues. With 0 bases clipped from V and 0 bases from J, the junction kept 6 bases outside the gene matches. CDR3 in amino acids: CASSLGQGILSYEQYF. For the CDR3, the DNA is TGCGCCAGCAGCTTGGGACAGGGAATCCTCTCCTACGAGCAGTACTTC.

The chain combines TRBV6-2 or TRBV6-3 with TRBJ1-3, with D hard to call. The V gene's germline CDR1 is MNHEY and CDR2 SVGEGT. The CDR3 consists of 14 residues. V lost 2 bases, J lost 2 bases, and 7 bases lay in between. The CDR3 DNA follows: TGTGCCAGCAGTTACGGGGAACCTGGAAACACCATATATTTT. Its translation: CASSYGEPGNTIYF.

This clone appeared a few times. The chain has TRBV5-4 and TRBJ2-2; 7 bases map to TRBD1. J gave up 0 bases and V 4 bases, and 0 bases lay outside the gene matches. Germline V gene lookup returns CDR1 SGHNT and CDR2 YYREEE (reference sequence). The CDR3 loop spans 14 amino acids. The CDR3 here is CASSGQANTGELFF. The CDR3 DNA follows: TGTGCCAGCAGCGGACAGGCGAACACCGGGGAGCTGTTTTTT.

This chain connects TRBV6-5 to TRBJ2-7; TRBD2 matches 9 bases. The V gene end was trimmed by 6 bases and the J gene end by 0 bases; junction bases not matched to a gene: 6. CDR1 is MNHEY and CDR2 is SVGAGI in the germline V gene. The CDR3 is made up of 15 amino acids. CDR3 amino acids: CASRTGTSISYEQYF. DNA for the CDR3: TGTGCCAGCAGGACCGGGACTAGCATCTCCTACGAGCAGTACTTC.

This chain connects TRBV27 to TRBJ1-6, with D unclear. The CDR3 covers 15 residues. Germline V gives CDR1 MNHEY, CDR2 SMNVEV (reference sequence). V was pared by 2 bases and J by 6 bases, with 11 bases between. The CDR3 DNA reads TGTGCCAGCAGTTTAGAGGCCAGCTTTAATTCACCCCTCCACTTT. This translates into CASSLEASFNSPLHF.

The chain combines TRBV7-8 with TRBJ2-3; weak D call: TRBD2 (6 bases). The CDR3 contains 14 residues. Germline V lookup: CDR1 SGHVS, CDR2 FQNEAQ. V lost 5 bases and J lost 6, with 15 bases in between. CDR3 sequence reads: CASSRGTPPDTQYF. The CDR3, as DNA: TGTGCCAGCAGCCGAGGGACTCCCCCTGATACGCAGTATTTT.